This T cell receptor beta chain was recovered during a study of T cell responses to AZD1222 COVID-19 vaccine. To note about this clone: An end of the junction differs from the germline gene, which may be a read error.

The CDR3 totals 15 residues. The germline V gene has CDR1 SGHRS and CDR2 YFSETQ. The protocol was immunoSEQ multiplex PCR, while the TCRdb copy is restricted to in-frame clones and leaves out a portion. The table has 130,000 to 150,000 clones, around 90% seen once; the top ten hold about 2.1%. This clonotype was sampled from an adult in good health. This chain links TRBV5-1 with TRBJ1-1, with unresolved D. The sequences come from peripheral blood, collected on day 0 of AZD1222 vaccination. The CDR3 region is CASSLTTVPNTEAFF. In DNA form, the CDR3 reads TGCGCCAGTAGCTTGACAACAGTCCCTAACACTGAAGCTTTCTTT.